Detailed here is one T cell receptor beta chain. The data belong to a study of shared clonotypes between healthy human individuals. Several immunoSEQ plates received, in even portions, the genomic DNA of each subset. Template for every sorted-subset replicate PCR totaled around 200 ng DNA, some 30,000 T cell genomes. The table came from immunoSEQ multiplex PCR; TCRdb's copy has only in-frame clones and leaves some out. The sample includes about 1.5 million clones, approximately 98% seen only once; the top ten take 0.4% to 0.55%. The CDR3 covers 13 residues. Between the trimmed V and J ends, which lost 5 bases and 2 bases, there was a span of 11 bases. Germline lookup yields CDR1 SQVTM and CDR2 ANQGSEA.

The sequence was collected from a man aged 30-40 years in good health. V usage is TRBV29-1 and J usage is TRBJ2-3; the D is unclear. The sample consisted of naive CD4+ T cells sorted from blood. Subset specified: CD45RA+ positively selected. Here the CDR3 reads CSVIVGPTDTQYF. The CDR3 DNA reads TGCAGCGTTATAGTTGGCCCCACAGATACGCAGTATTTT.